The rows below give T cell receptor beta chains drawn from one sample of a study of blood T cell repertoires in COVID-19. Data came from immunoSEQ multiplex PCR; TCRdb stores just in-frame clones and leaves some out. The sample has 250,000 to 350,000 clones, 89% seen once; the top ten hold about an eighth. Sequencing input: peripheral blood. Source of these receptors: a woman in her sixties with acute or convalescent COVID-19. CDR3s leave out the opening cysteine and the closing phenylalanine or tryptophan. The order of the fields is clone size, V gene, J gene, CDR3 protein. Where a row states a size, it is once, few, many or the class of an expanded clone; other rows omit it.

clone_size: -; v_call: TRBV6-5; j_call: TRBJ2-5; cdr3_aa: ASSPGAGGPGTQY
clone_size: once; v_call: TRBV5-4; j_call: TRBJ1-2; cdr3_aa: ASSPVGQDGYT
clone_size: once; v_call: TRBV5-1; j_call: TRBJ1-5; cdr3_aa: ASSRGVLGNQPQH
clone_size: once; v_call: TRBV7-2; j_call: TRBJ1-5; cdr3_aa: ASSRGSGEPQH
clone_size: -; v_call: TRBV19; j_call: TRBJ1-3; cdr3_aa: ASSIGTVLY
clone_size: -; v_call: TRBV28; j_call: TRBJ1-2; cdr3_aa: ASSPLRTGLTVNYGYT
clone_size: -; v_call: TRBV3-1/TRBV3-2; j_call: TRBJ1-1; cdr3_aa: ASSQRDRDDTEAF
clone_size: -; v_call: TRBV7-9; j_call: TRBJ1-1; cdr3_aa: ASSLGTVNTEAF
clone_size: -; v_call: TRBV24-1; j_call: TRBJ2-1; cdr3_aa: ATSDLLAGINEQF
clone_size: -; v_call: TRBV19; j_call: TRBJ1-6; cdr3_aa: ASGIHNSPLH
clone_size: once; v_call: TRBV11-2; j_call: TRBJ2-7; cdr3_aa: ASSLVRIGEQY
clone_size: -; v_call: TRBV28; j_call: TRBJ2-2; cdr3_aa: ASNTGGITGELF
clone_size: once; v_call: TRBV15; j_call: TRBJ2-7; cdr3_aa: ATRGPSGTLSYEQY
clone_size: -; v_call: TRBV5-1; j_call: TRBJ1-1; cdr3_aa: ASSLETGGNTEAF
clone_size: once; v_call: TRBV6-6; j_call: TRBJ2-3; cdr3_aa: ASNHQGGSTDTQY
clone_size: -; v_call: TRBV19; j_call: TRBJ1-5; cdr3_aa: ASSTYQRQGNQPQH
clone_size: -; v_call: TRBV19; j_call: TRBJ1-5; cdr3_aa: ASREPGSTQPQH
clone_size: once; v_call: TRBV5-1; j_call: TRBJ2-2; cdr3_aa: ASSPRTGSNTGELF
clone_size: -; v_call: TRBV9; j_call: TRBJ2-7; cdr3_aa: ASSVAWTGQNEQY
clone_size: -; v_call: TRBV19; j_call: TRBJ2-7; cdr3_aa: ASSSGQPGEQY